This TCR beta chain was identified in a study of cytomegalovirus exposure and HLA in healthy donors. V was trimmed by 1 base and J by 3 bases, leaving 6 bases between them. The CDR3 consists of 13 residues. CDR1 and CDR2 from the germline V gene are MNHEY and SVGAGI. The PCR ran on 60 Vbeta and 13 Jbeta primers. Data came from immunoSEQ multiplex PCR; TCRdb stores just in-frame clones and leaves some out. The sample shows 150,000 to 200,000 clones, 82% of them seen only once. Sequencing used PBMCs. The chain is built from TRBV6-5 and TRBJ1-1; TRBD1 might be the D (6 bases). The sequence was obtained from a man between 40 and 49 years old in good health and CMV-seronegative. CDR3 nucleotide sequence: TGTGCCAGCAGTTACTACAGGGACACTGAAGCTTTCTTT. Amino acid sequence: CASSYYRDTEAFF.